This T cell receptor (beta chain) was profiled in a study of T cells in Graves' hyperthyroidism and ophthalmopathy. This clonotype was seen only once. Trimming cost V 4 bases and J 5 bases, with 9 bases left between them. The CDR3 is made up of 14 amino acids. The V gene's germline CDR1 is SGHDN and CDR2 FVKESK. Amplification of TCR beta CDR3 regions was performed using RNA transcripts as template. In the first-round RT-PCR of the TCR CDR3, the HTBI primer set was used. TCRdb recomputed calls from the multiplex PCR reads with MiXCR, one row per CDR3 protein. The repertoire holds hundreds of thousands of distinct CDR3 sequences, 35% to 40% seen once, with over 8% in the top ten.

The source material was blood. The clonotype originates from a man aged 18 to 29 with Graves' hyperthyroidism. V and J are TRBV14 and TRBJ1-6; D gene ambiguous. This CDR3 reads CASSRWIDNSPLHF. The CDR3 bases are TGTGCCAGCAGCCGGTGGATAGATAATTCACCCCTCCACTTT.